This is a list of T cell receptor beta chains from one sample in a study of T cell responses to AZD1222 COVID-19 vaccine. Profiling relied on immunoSEQ multiplex PCR, and the TCRdb table lists in-frame clones only, not all of them. Counted here are over 150,000 clones, roughly nine tenths occurring once; the ten biggest clones make up about 3.5%. Specimen: peripheral blood, collected 28 days after the second AZD1222 dose. Source of these receptors: an adult who received the AZD1222 COVID-19 vaccine. Each CDR3 is given with its conserved first and last residue. A D gene is named only where the DNA matches it firmly. Clone sizes are given selectively: once, few, many, or a class where the clone is expanded.

size	length	J	D	V	CDR3	DNA
.	16	TRBJ2-1	TRBD2	TRBV24-1	CATSDPAGGSYNEQFF	TGTGCCACCAGTGATCCAGCGGGAGGATCCTACAATGAGCAGTTCTTC
.	16	TRBJ2-2	TRBD2	TRBV7-6	CASSWTSGRATGELFF	TGTGCCAGCAGCTGGACTAGCGGGAGGGCCACCGGGGAGCTGTTTTTT
.	12	TRBJ1-1	.	TRBV3-1/TRBV3-2	CASSQGAAGKVF	TGTGCCAGCAGCCAGGGGGCGGCCGGCAAGGTCTTT
.	17	TRBJ2-7	.	TRBV5-1	CASSLGLRSQSSYEQYF	TGCGCCAGCAGCTTGGGTCTCCGGTCCCAGAGCTCCTACGAGCAGTACTTC
.	15	TRBJ1-2	.	TRBV7-2	CASSLEAGPLYGYTF	TGTGCCAGCAGCTTAGAGGCGGGACCACTTTATGGCTACACCTTC
.	12	TRBJ1-6	.	TRBV28	CASTEANSPLHF	TGTGCCTCGACAGAAGCTAATTCACCCCTCCACTTT
.	14	TRBJ2-1	.	TRBV29-1	CSASPESSYNEQFF	TGCAGCGCCTCCCCGGAGAGCTCCTACAATGAGCAGTTCTTC
.	15	TRBJ1-5	.	TRBV5-1	CASSLEGGNNQPQHF	TGCGCCAGCAGCTTGGAGGGGGGCAACAATCAGCCCCAGCATTTT
.	13	TRBJ2-7	.	TRBV5-5	CASSLVADYEQYF	TGTGCCAGCAGCTTGGTAGCGGACTACGAGCAGTACTTC
once	15	TRBJ2-5	TRBD1	TRBV19	CASSIGTGDQETQYF	TGTGCCAGTAGTATAGGGACAGGTGACCAAGAGACCCAGTACTTC
.	12	TRBJ2-3	.	TRBV28	CASRGVPDTQYF	TGTGCCAGCAGGGGGGTGCCAGATACGCAGTATTTT
.	14	TRBJ1-3	.	TRBV9	CASSLGGTGNTIYF	TGTGCCAGCAGCCTGGGGGGGACTGGAAACACCATATATTTT
.	14	TRBJ1-5	TRBD1	TRBV5-1	CASSFTGGNQPQHF	TGCGCCAGCAGCTTCACAGGGGGCAATCAGCCCCAGCATTTT
few	14	TRBJ2-1	.	TRBV7-9	CASRSDSRHNEQFF	TGTGCCAGCAGGTCGGACTCCCGCCACAATGAGCAGTTCTTC
.	14	TRBJ1-2	.	TRBV3-1/TRBV3-2	CASSQTQGKVGYTF	TGTGCCAGCAGCCAAACGCAGGGGAAGGTGGGCTACACCTTC
few	13	TRBJ2-3	.	TRBV6-5	CASSSGTYDTQYF	TGTGCCAGCAGTTCCGGGACATATGATACGCAGTATTTT
.	12	TRBJ2-5	.	TRBV11-3	CASSLDGETQYF	TGTGCCAGCAGCTTAGATGGGGAGACCCAGTACTTC
.	16	TRBJ1-1	.	TRBV28	CASIVPGKGGSTEAFF	TGTGCCAGCATTGTCCCAGGGAAGGGTGGAAGTACTGAAGCTTTCTTT
once	15	TRBJ2-7	TRBD1	TRBV28	CASSLPWTGRYEQYF	TGTGCCAGCAGCCTCCCCTGGACAGGGAGGTACGAGCAGTACTTC
.	14	TRBJ2-1	TRBD2	TRBV5-1	CASRFSGSTNEQFF	TGCGCCAGCCGATTTAGCGGGAGTACCAATGAGCAGTTCTTC
.	12	TRBJ2-7	.	TRBV7-2	CASSPSGTEQYF	TGTGCCAGCAGCCCCAGTGGGACCGAGCAGTACTTC
.	13	TRBJ1-1	.	TRBV5-5	CASRGHLNTEAFF	TGTGCCAGCAGGGGACACCTGAACACTGAAGCTTTCTTT
.	15	TRBJ2-2	.	TRBV5-4	CASSFRGGVTGELFF	TGTGCCAGCAGCTTCAGAGGGGGGGTCACCGGGGAGCTGTTTTTT
.	14	TRBJ1-2	TRBD1	TRBV2	CASRWDSQFYGYTF	TGTGCCAGCAGGTGGGACAGTCAATTCTATGGCTACACCTTC
.	15	TRBJ1-5	.	TRBV28	CASSFLRGGNQPQHF	TGTGCCAGCAGTTTTTTACGGGGAGGAAATCAGCCCCAGCATTTT
.	13	TRBJ1-5	.	TRBV28	CASRTGGNQPQHF	TGTGCCAGCAGGACAGGCGGTAATCAGCCCCAGCATTTT
.	16	TRBJ2-7	TRBD2	TRBV6-5	CASSYSGTSAKREQYF	TGTGCCAGCAGTTACTCGGGGACTAGCGCGAAGAGGGAGCAGTACTTC
.	14	TRBJ2-7	.	TRBV27	CASAGVGLGDEQYF	TGTGCCAGCGCTGGCGTCGGGCTTGGGGACGAGCAGTACTTC
.	14	TRBJ1-5	TRBD1	TRBV4-1	CASSLLGGARPQHF	TGCGCCAGCAGCCTCCTAGGGGGCGCGAGGCCCCAGCATTTT
.	16	TRBJ2-1	TRBD2	TRBV7-9	CASSRLAGGLGNEQFF	TGTGCCAGCAGCCGACTAGCGGGAGGGCTAGGCAATGAGCAGTTCTTC
.	16	TRBJ1-5	TRBD1	TRBV19	CASSVHRGPSNQPQHF	TGTGCCAGTAGTGTCCACAGGGGGCCGAGCAATCAGCCCCAGCATTTT
.	17	TRBJ2-5	TRBD2	TRBV7-2	CASSWGTSGRAGKTQYF	TGTGCCAGCAGCTGGGGGACTAGCGGGAGGGCCGGGAAGACCCAGTACTTC
once	16	TRBJ2-1	TRBD2	TRBV4-2	CASRLTPSGPYNEQFF	TGTGCCAGCAGACTAACTCCTAGCGGGCCTTACAATGAGCAGTTCTTC
.	15	TRBJ2-2	.	TRBV18	CASSRQGADTGELFF	TGTGCCAGCTCACGGCAGGGTGCGGACACCGGGGAGCTGTTTTTT
.	14	TRBJ1-1	.	TRBV19	CASSIMGASTEAFF	TGTGCCAGTAGTATAATGGGGGCAAGCACTGAAGCTTTCTTT
few	15	TRBJ1-6	.	TRBV30	CAWSGGVRYNSPLHF	TGTGCCTGGAGTGGAGGGGTCCGTTATAATTCACCCCTCCACTTT
.	15	TRBJ2-7	TRBD2	TRBV9	CASSPGLAGLYEQYF	TGTGCCAGCAGCCCGGGACTAGCGGGGCTCTACGAGCAGTACTTC
.	16	TRBJ2-3	.	TRBV10-3	CAIRGDFQTLTDTQYF	TGTGCCATCAGGGGAGACTTTCAGACGTTAACAGATACGCAGTATTTT
once	15	TRBJ1-1	TRBD1	TRBV19	CASTPPGQGNTEAFF	TGTGCCAGTACCCCACCGGGACAGGGAAACACTGAAGCTTTCTTT
.	13	TRBJ1-1	.	TRBV12-3/TRBV12-4	CASTFTGNTEAFF	TGTGCCAGCACATTTACAGGGAACACTGAAGCTTTCTTT